The 11 T cell receptor beta chains listed next were all sequenced from one sample in a study of cytomegalovirus exposure and HLA in healthy donors. Both 60 Vbeta primers and 13 Jbeta primers went into the PCR. Sequencing was performed with immunoSEQ multiplex PCR; in TCRdb, only in-frame clones are kept and a portion is missing. The sample holds about 42,000 clones. The sample taken for sequencing was PBMCs. The source of these receptors is a man younger than 45 in good health and CMV-seronegative.

V is TRBV6-5 and J is TRBJ2-7; TRBD2 matches 9 bases. The CDR3 runs 14 residues. The V gene end was trimmed by 6 bases and the J gene end by 2 bases; junction bases not matched to a gene: 5. From germline, CDR1 is MNHEY and CDR2 SVGAGI. The CDR3 is CASRTTSGTYEQYF. The CDR3 bases are TGTGCCAGCAGGACGACTAGCGGCACCTACGAGCAGTACTTC.

The J gene is TRBJ2-7, the V gene TRBV5-6; D perhaps matches TRBD2 (6 bases). This CDR3 has 12 amino acids. Per germline, CDR1 SGHDT and CDR2 YYEEEE. Trimming took off 4 bases at V and 5 bases at J, with 10 bases between the two ends. The chain's CDR3 is CASSRLDHEQYF. DNA for the CDR3: TGTGCCAGCAGCAGACTAGACCACGAGCAGTACTTC. The full variable domain, with the rest looked up from reference TRBV5-6 and TRBJ2-7, is DAGVTQSPTHLIKTRGQQVTLRCSPKSGHDTVSWYQQALGQGPQFIFQYYEEEERQRGNFPDRFSGHQFPNYSSELNVNALLLGDSALYLCASSRLDHEQYFGPGTRLTVT.

V and J are TRBV7-8 and TRBJ2-7; 8 bases match TRBD2. Losses at the gene ends were 1 base for V and 3 bases for J; bases not matched to a gene: 5. Germline V lookup: CDR1 SGHVS, CDR2 FQNEAQ. The CDR3 consists of 15 residues. In DNA form, the CDR3 reads TGTGCCAGCAGCTTAGTGCGGGAGGCTCTCTACGAGCAGTACTTC. The encoded protein is CASSLVREALYEQYF.

This chain connects TRBV25-1 to TRBJ2-3; 9 bases match TRBD1. From germline, CDR1 is MGHDK and CDR2 SYGVNS. CDR3 length: 13 residues. The V segment lost 6 bases and the J segment 9 bases; nucleotides outside the gene matches: 7. CDR3 loop: CASRRTGEGTQYF. The CDR3 bases are TGTGCCAGCAGGCGGACAGGGGAAGGAACGCAGTATTTT.

The genes are TRBV5-4 and TRBJ2-7; TRBD1 matches 9 bases. Losses at the gene ends were 5 bases for V and 2 bases for J; bases not matched to a gene: 11. The CDR3 sequence is 16 residues long. Germline lookup yields CDR1 SGHNT and CDR2 YYREEE (reference sequence). The CDR3 sequence is CASSPTPGTGTYEQYF. CDR3 nucleotide sequence: TGTGCCAGCAGTCCCACCCCCGGGACAGGGACCTACGAGCAGTACTTC.

V is TRBV30 and J is TRBJ2-7, with 8 positions matching TRBD2. This CDR3 region has 15 residues. V was pared by 3 bases and J by 3 bases, with 10 bases of the junction left unmatched. CDR1 is GTSNPN and CDR2 is SVGIG in the germline V gene (reference sequence). The CDR3 region is CAWSAGGRKYYEQYF. The CDR3 DNA reads TGTGCCTGGAGCGCAGGCGGGAGGAAGTACTACGAGCAGTACTTC.

The chain uses TRBV30 and TRBJ2-7, with D possibly TRBD1 on 5 matching bases. Germline loops: CDR1 GTSNPN, CDR2 SVGIG (reference sequence). This CDR3 has 14 amino acids. V lost 0 bases and J lost 6, with 15 bases in between. As DNA, the CDR3 is TGTGCCTGGAGTGTACTGGGCAGGGTCGGCGAGCAGTACTTC. Encoded protein: CAWSVLGRVGEQYF. Based on the CDR3 plus reference TRBV30 and TRBJ2-7, the full variable domain is SQTIHQWPATLVQPVGSPLSLECTVEGTSNPNLYWYRQAAGRGLQLLFYSVGIGQISSEVPQNLSASRPQDRQFILSSKKLLLSDSGFYLCAWSVLGRVGEQYFGPGTRLTVT.

This chain connects TRBV30 to TRBJ1-2; D call uncertain. Germline lookup yields CDR1 GTSNPN and CDR2 SVGIG (reference sequence). The CDR3 runs to 11 residues. Deletions cut 0 bases from V and 6 bases from J, with 5 bases between. The CDR3 loop reads CAWSVSHGYTF. CDR3 nucleotides: TGTGCCTGGAGTGTATCTCATGGCTACACCTTC.

V and J are TRBV7-2 and TRBJ1-3, with D uncertain. This CDR3 has 15 residues. Germline V CDR1 and CDR2: SGHTA, FQGNSA. Trimming removed 6 bases at V and 0 bases at J, with 12 bases between. CDR3 DNA: TGTGCCAGCAGTGCAGACGGGAACTCTGGAAACACCATATATTTT. Protein: CASSADGNSGNTIYF.

The rearrangement joins TRBV18 to TRBJ1-6; 8 bases agree with TRBD1. The CDR3 sequence is 15 residues long. Unmatched junction bases numbered 3, after V lost 8 bases and J lost 0 bases. Germline assignment: CDR1 KGHSH and CDR2 LQKENI. The CDR3 region is CASRQGSSYNSPLHF. CDR3 in DNA: TGTGCCAGCCGACAGGGGAGCTCCTATAATTCACCCCTCCACTTT.

About this clone itself: Other DNA sequences in the sample encode the same CDR3. The chain couples TRBV4-3 to TRBJ2-7, with 12 positions matching TRBD2. This CDR3 has 15 residues. Germline values: CDR1 LGHNA, CDR2 YSLEER. The V segment lost 1 base and the J segment 4 bases; nucleotides outside the gene matches: 2. In nucleotides, the CDR3 is TGCGCCAGCAGCCAAGGACTAGCGGGAGTGTACGAGCAGTACTTC. It translates to CASSQGLAGVYEQYF.